The subject of this entry is one T cell receptor beta chain. Antigen unknown. The TCR beta cDNA came from 5'RACE template switching with UMIs. TCRdb reworked the 5' RACE reads into one entry per CDR3 protein, no DNA. The table lists under 600,000 distinct CDR3 sequences. The source of the sample is a study of T cells expressing NK-cell markers. Study in general: All TCR beta repertoires analysed originated from sorted CD3+CD56+NKG2C+, CD3+CD56+NKG2C- and CD3+CD56-NKG2C+ T cells.

Study conclusions and caveats: In a handful of donors, dominant NKG2C+ clonotypes were roughly 1.0-7.5% of CD8+ T cells.

Germline V gene lookup returns CDR1 DFQATT and CDR2 SNEGSKA (reference sequence). The CDR3 loop spans 12 amino acids. Sequencing input: blood T cells: a sorted CD56 or NKG2C T cell subset, CD4+ or CD8+ T cells, or bulk PBMC T cells (not recorded which). This TCR came from a woman aged 45-65 years in good health. The chain recombines TRBV20-1 with TRBJ1-5; TCRdb gives TRBD1 as the D gene, but with no DNA this cannot be confirmed. CDR3 protein: CSAKTGDQPQHF.